This T cell receptor beta chain was found in a study of T cell changes during pregnancy in multiple sclerosis. This clone came up a few times. Clones were sequenced by immunoSEQ multiplex PCR, and TCRdb holds only the in-frame ones, with some missing. The top ten clones hold more than 1.2% of a sample with 69,000 or so clones, approximately 90% of them seen once. The CDR3 runs to 14 residues. Germline CDR1 and CDR2: SGHTA and FQGNSA. V shed 5 bases and J shed 3 bases, with 11 bases lying between them. This chain links TRBV7-2 with TRBJ1-3; D ambiguous. The TCR originated in a female donor with multiple sclerosis, enrolled in a pregnancy study. The starting material was peripheral blood, obtained in the third trimester of pregnancy. The DNA of the CDR3 is TGTGCCAGCAGCCGCGGCATAAGTGGAAACACCATATATTTT. As protein: CASSRGISGNTIYF. Based on the CDR3 plus reference TRBV7-2 and TRBJ1-3, the full variable domain is GAGVSQSPSNKVTEKGKDVELRCDPISGHTALYWYRQSLGQGLEFLIYFQGNSAPDKSGLPSDRFSAERTGGSVSTLTIQRTQQEDSAVYLCASSRGISGNTIYFGEGSWLTVV.